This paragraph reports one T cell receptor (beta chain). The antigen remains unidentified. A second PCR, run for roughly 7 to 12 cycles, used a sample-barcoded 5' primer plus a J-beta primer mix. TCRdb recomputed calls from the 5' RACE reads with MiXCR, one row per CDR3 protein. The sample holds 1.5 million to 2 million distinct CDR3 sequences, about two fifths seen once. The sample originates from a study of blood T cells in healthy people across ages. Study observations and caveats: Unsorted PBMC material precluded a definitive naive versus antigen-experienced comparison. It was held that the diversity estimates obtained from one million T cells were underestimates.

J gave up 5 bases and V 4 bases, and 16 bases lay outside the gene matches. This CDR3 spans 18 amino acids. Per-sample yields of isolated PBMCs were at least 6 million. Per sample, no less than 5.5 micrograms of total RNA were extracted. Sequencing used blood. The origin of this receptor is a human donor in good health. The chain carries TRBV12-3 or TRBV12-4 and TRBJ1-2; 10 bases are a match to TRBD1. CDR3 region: CASSSMGQGNLFGYGYTF. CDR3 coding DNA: TGTGCCAGCAGTTCGATGGGACAGGGGAATCTCTTCGGGTATGGCTACACCTTC.